These T cell receptor beta chains were read from a single sample in a study of cytomegalovirus exposure and HLA in healthy donors. The assay was immunoSEQ multiplex PCR, and TCRdb's table has in-frame clones only and misses some. The sample lists about 120,000 clones, roughly 77% occurring once. The sequenced material came from PBMCs. The source is a man in his forties or fifties in good health and CMV-seronegative. The CDR3 runs from the conserved cysteine through the conserved F or W. Fields, in order: D gene, J gene, V gene, clone size, CDR3 protein, CDR3 DNA. The D gene is left open where the match is weak. Clone size is not always given. Where it is, it says once, few, many or a class for expanded clones.

D: TRBD1; J: TRBJ1-2; V: TRBV15; size: -; CDR3: CATSRDSSGGYGYTF; DNA: TGTGCCACCAGCAGAGATAGTTCAGGGGGCTATGGCTACACCTTC
D: -; J: TRBJ1-3; V: TRBV18; size: -; CDR3: CASSPGQVISGNTIYF; DNA: TGTGCCAGCTCGCCGGGACAAGTCATCTCTGGAAACACCATATATTTT
D: TRBD1; J: TRBJ1-2; V: TRBV28; size: -; CDR3: CASSSTGVGYGYTF; DNA: TGTGCCAGCAGTTCGACAGGGGTGGGCTATGGCTACACCTTC
D: -; J: TRBJ1-5; V: TRBV2; size: -; CDR3: CASSEARGQPQHF; DNA: TGTGCCAGCAGTGAAGCTAGGGGTCAGCCCCAGCATTTT
D: -; J: TRBJ2-4; V: TRBV2; size: -; CDR3: CASSGPQVNSQYF; DNA: TGTGCCAGCAGTGGTCCACAGGTAAACAGTCAGTACTTC
D: -; J: TRBJ2-5; V: TRBV27; size: -; CDR3: CASSFGQGSRETQYF; DNA: TGTGCCAGCAGTTTTGGGCAGGGGTCGAGGGAGACCCAGTACTTC
D: TRBD1; J: TRBJ1-6; V: TRBV6-5; size: -; CDR3: CASSYTNRGGFSPLHF; DNA: TGTGCCAGCAGTTACACCAACAGGGGCGGCTTTTCACCCCTCCACTTT
D: -; J: TRBJ1-4; V: TRBV6-5; size: few; CDR3: CASSFLRANEKLFF; DNA: TGTGCCAGCAGTTTTTTACGGGCTAATGAAAAACTGTTTTTT
D: -; J: TRBJ1-4; V: TRBV2; size: -; CDR3: CASVGGIGEKLFF; DNA: TGTGCCAGCGTGGGGGGAATAGGTGAAAAACTGTTTTTT
D: -; J: TRBJ2-2; V: TRBV4-1; size: -; CDR3: CASSERRGPGELFF; DNA: TGCGCCAGCAGCGAAAGAAGAGGGCCCGGGGAGCTGTTTTTT
D: TRBD1; J: TRBJ2-7; V: TRBV6-5; size: -; CDR3: CASSRDRVMNEQYF; DNA: TGTGCCAGCAGTCGGGACAGGGTTATGAACGAGCAGTACTTC
D: -; J: TRBJ2-5; V: TRBV7-9; size: -; CDR3: CASSLVAETQYF; DNA: TGTGCCAGCAGCTTAGTTGCGGAGACCCAGTACTTC
D: -; J: TRBJ2-3; V: TRBV6-1; size: -; CDR3: CASSDWAGGSTDTQYF; DNA: TGTGCCAGCAGTGATTGGGCGGGCGGTAGCACAGATACGCAGTATTTT
D: TRBD2; J: TRBJ2-7; V: TRBV10-3; size: -; CDR3: CAITGASGSTHEQYF; DNA: TGTGCCATCACGGGGGCTAGCGGGAGTACCCACGAGCAGTACTTC
D: TRBD1; J: TRBJ2-2; V: TRBV19; size: -; CDR3: CASSMTGGANTGELFF; DNA: TGTGCCAGTAGTATGACAGGGGGTGCGAACACCGGGGAGCTGTTTTTT
D: TRBD2; J: TRBJ2-4; V: TRBV27; size: -; CDR3: CASMGLAGGPGAKNSQYF; DNA: TGTGCCAGCATGGGACTAGCGGGAGGGCCGGGAGCCAAAAACAGTCAGTACTTC
D: -; J: TRBJ2-3; V: TRBV6-6; size: -; CDR3: CASSYLGASTDTQYF; DNA: TGTGCCAGCAGTTATTTGGGGGCTAGCACAGATACGCAGTATTTT
D: TRBD1; J: TRBJ1-2; V: TRBV19; size: -; CDR3: CASTWTGTNYGYTF; DNA: TGTGCCAGTACCTGGACAGGAACTAACTATGGCTACACCTTC
D: -; J: TRBJ2-3; V: TRBV6-1; size: -; CDR3: CASSESFVADTQYF; DNA: TGTGCCAGCAGTGAGAGCTTTGTGGCAGATACGCAGTATTTT
D: TRBD1; J: TRBJ2-5; V: TRBV5-6; size: -; CDR3: CASSAPGQGAPQYF; DNA: TGTGCCAGCAGCGCACCGGGACAGGGGGCACCCCAGTACTTC
D: TRBD2; J: TRBJ2-3; V: TRBV6-6; size: -; CDR3: CASTHAGDTDTQYF; DNA: TGTGCCAGCACCCACGCGGGAGACACAGATACGCAGTATTTT
D: -; J: TRBJ1-3; V: TRBV5-4; size: -; CDR3: CASSAATGSGNTIYF; DNA: TGTGCCAGCAGCGCGGCGACAGGCTCTGGAAACACCATATATTTT
D: -; J: TRBJ1-1; V: TRBV19; size: few; CDR3: CASSAPGTRGGAFF; DNA: TGTGCCAGTAGTGCCCCCGGGACAAGAGGTGGAGCTTTCTTT
D: -; J: TRBJ2-7; V: TRBV18; size: -; CDR3: CASSPPGGGYEQYF; DNA: TGTGCCAGCTCACCACCGGGGGGTGGCTACGAGCAGTACTTC
D: TRBD2; J: TRBJ2-1; V: TRBV28; size: few; CDR3: CASSLAGVDYEQFF; DNA: TGTGCCAGCAGTTTAGCGGGAGTGGATTATGAGCAGTTCTTC